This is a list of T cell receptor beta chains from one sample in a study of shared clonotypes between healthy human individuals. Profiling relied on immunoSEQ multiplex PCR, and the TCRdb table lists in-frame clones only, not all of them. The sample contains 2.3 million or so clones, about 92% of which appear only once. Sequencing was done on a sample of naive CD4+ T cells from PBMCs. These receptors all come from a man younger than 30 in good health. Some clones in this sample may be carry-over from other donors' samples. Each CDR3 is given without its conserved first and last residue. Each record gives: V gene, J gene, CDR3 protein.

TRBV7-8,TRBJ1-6,ASSLLPRGSSYNSPLH
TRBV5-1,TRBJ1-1,ASSSYTEAF
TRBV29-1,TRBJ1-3,SVGDRAGNTIY
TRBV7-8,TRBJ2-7,ASSLAVAGSSYEQY
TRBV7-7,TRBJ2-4,ASSLELKRGKNIQY
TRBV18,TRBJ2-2,ASSPRAGTTGELF
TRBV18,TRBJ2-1,ASSPFASGGTGYEQF
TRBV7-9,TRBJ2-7,ASSEDSSPYEQY
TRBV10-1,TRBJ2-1,ASSLTSGRGDEQF
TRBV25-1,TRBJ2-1,ASSEALGTYNEQF
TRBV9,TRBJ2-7,ASSVGASGAYEQY
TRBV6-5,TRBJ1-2,ASSYTRGYGYT
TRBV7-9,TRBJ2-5,ASSLQLRETQY
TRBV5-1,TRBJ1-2,ASSWGPGEWYGYT
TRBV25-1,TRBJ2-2,ASSESSRNTGELF
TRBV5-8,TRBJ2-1,ASSLAIAGGRDEQF
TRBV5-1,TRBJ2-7,ASSQGVGAIEQY
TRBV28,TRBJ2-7,ASSLKGAGGEQY
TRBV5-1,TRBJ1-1,ASSLPDGGDTEAF
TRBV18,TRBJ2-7,ASSPPSGAPYEQY
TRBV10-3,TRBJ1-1,AISEVTGAEAF
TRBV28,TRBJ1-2,ASSLFTPPGYT
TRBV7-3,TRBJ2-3,ASSPGVSTDTQY
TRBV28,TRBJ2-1,ASSLTPDRSYNEQF
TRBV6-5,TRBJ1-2,ASSQVSGYT
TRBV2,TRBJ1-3,ASSEGTWGNTIY
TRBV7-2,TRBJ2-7,ASSSLAGAAAYEQY
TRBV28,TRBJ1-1,ASSRTGTGNTEAF
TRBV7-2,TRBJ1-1,ASSSGTLNTEAF
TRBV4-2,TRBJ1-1,ASSQAPLTGFEAF
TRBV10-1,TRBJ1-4,ASPWLSVRGGFQEKLF
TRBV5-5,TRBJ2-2,ASSFLTGGRAGELF
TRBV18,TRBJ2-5,ASSPGTQETQY
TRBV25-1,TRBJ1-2,ASRRGVNYGYT
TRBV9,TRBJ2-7,ASSVDGRGSYEQY
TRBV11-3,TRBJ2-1,ASSSGQGTYNEQF
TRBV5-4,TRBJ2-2,ASSMGLAGELF
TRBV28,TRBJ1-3,ASSFLRGPGNTIY
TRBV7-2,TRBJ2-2,ASSPGQGPGELF
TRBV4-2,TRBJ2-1,ASSQASSGYPHEQF
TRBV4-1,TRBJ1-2,ASSQGKALGTYPPSYGYT
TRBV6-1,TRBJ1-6,ASSEAGLRGGSPLH
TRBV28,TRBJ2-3,ASSLGGTGTYTQY
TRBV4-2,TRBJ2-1,ASSQVLSARVNEQF
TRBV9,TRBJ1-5,ASSPRDTYQPQH
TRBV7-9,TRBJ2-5,ASSLFSGQETQY
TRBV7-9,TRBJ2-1,ASNQGLGRNEQF
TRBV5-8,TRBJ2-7,ASSFFVRREGYEQY